These 17 T cell receptor beta chains originate from one sample sequenced in a study of blood T cells in healthy people across ages. The use of a sample-barcoded 5' primer and a J-beta primer mix characterized a second PCR of about 7 to 12 cycles. Via MiXCR, TCRdb re-called the 5' RACE reads, giving one row per CDR3 protein. The table shows 800,000 to 950,000 distinct CDR3 sequences, with 29% occurring only once. These data were also reused for a study on T cells of mothers and their children.

Source material: blood. These receptors were obtained from a woman aged 40 to 49 in good health.

The chain is built from TRBV5-1 and TRBJ2-1; 7 nucleotides line up with TRBD1. The junction had 8 bases not matched to a gene; V was cut back by 4 bases and J by 10 bases. Germline lookup yields CDR1 SGHRS and CDR2 YFSETQ. This CDR3 is 13 amino acids long. CDR3 sequence reads: CASSPTPTGEQFF. The DNA for the CDR3 is TGCGCCAGCAGCCCTACCCCGACAGGGGAGCAGTTCTTC.

As to this clonotype: One junction end does not reproduce the germline sequence, and a read error may be involved. The chain employs TRBV7-9 and TRBJ1-1; a weak D match, TRBD1 (6 bases). The CDR3 sequence is 13 residues long. Germline V gene data show CDR1 as SEHNR and CDR2 as FQNEAQ (reference sequence). The chain's CDR3 is CASSPRGGTEALF. The DNA of the CDR3 is TGTGCCAGCAGCCCGCGAGGGGGGACTGAAGCTCTCTTT.

This clonotype was found a few times. The V call is TRBV25-1, the J call TRBJ2-3; D is perhaps TRBD2 (6 bases). The CDR3 covers 14 residues. V lost 6 bases to trimming and J lost 5 bases, with 15 bases between them. Germline V CDR1 and CDR2: MGHDK, SYGVNS. The CDR3 DNA follows: TGTGCCAGCAGGCGGGACGGGACCATAGATACGCAGTATTTT. This sequence encodes CASRRDGTIDTQYF.

This clonotype was counted a few times. The chain recombines TRBV12-3 or TRBV12-4 with TRBJ1-2; weak D call: TRBD1 (6 bases). The length of the CDR3 is 12 residues. The V gene lost 3 bases and the J gene lost 9 bases, with 11 bases spanning the gap. The CDR3 sequence: CASSFSGTSYTF. CDR3 coding DNA: TGTGCCAGCAGTTTTTCAGGGACAAGCTACACCTTC.

The rearrangement uses TRBV29-1 and TRBJ1-2; TRBD1 might be the D (5 bases). The length of the CDR3 is 13 residues. CDR1 is SQVTM and CDR2 is ANQGSEA in the germline V gene. The V gene lost 2 bases and the J gene lost 6 bases, with 13 bases spanning the gap. The CDR3 spells CSVEKAGYDGYTF. Here the CDR3 DNA reads TGCAGCGTTGAAAAGGCAGGGTATGATGGCTACACCTTC.

The DNA of the CDR3 is TGCGCCAGCAGCCCTCGAACCCTCTCCTACGAGCAGTACTTC. The encoded protein is CASSPRTLSYEQYF. V usage is TRBV5-1 and J usage is TRBJ2-7; D gene uncertain. V was shortened by 4 bases and J by 0 bases, with 11 bases between the two germline ends. The CDR3 runs to 14 residues. Germline V lookup: CDR1 SGHRS, CDR2 YFSETQ.

This clonotype was picked up many times. This sequence joins TRBV12-3 or TRBV12-4 and TRBJ1-1, with D hard to call. Trimming removed 3 bases at V and 0 bases at J, with 8 bases between. The CDR3 length is 14 residues. The CDR3 is CASSFSAMNTEAFF. The CDR3 nucleotides read TGTGCCAGCAGTTTTTCGGCGATGAACACTGAAGCTTTCTTT.

This clonotype turned up a few times. The J gene is TRBJ2-1, the V gene TRBV7-2, with TRBD2 matching over 11 bases. The V gene end was trimmed by 4 bases and the J gene end by 7 bases; junction bases not matched to a gene: 9. The germline V gene has CDR1 SGHTA and CDR2 FQGNSA. CDR3 length: 16 residues. The CDR3 sequence is CASSSFLAGGRNEQFF. For the CDR3, the DNA is TGTGCCAGCAGCTCCTTTTTAGCGGGGGGGCGAAATGAGCAGTTCTTC.

This clonotype was picked up many times. The CDR3 protein is CSASGGGTASYEQYF. The DNA for the CDR3 is TGCAGTGCTAGTGGAGGGGGGACGGCCTCCTACGAGCAGTACTTC. The chain is built from TRBV20-1 and TRBJ2-7; D assignment may be TRBD1 or TRBD2 (6 bases each). Germline V CDR1 and CDR2: DFQATT, SNEGSKA (reference sequence). The CDR3 length is 15 residues. Trimming cost V 3 bases and J 0 bases, with 15 bases left between them.

V and J are TRBV15 and TRBJ1-2, with D possibly matching TRBD1 (6 bases). Germline V gives CDR1 LNHNV, CDR2 YYDKDF (reference sequence). The CDR3 has 17 residues. V was pared by 0 bases and J by 4 bases, with 18 bases between. CDR3 DNA: TGTGCCACCAGCAGAGATGTTAGCGGGGGGCGCAGCTATGGCTACACCTTC. As protein: CATSRDVSGGRSYGYTF.

In its sample, this clonotype was seen many times. The rearrangement uses TRBV29-1 and TRBJ2-1, with D tentatively TRBD1 (6 bases). This CDR3 contains 14 residues. Trimming removed 3 bases from V and 0 bases from J, with 9 bases in between. CDR1 and CDR2 (germline): SQVTM, ANQGSEA. The CDR3 sequence is CSVDRTDSYNEQFF. As DNA, the CDR3 is TGCAGCGTTGACCGGACAGACTCCTACAATGAGCAGTTCTTC.

The rearrangement uses TRBV10-3 and TRBJ1-1; D is unresolved. CDR3 length: 14 amino acids. V gave up 2 bases and J gave up 1 base, with 8 bases separating them. Germline V gene sequence: CDR1 ENHRY, CDR2 SYGVKD. Here the CDR3 DNA reads TGTGCCATCAGTGAGAGGGCTCAGAACACTGAAGCTTTCTTT. Translated: CAISERAQNTEAFF.

This clonotype was counted between two and nine times. The chain is built from TRBV29-1 and TRBJ1-2; 8 bases line up with TRBD1. The CDR3 is 13 residues long. Germline CDR1 reads SQVTM; CDR2 reads ANQGSEA. Unmatched junction bases numbered 4, after V lost 3 bases and J lost 4 bases. The chain's CDR3 is CSVESQGVYGYTF. The CDR3, as DNA: TGCAGCGTTGAGTCACAGGGGGTCTATGGCTACACCTTC. Complete variable domain (other parts from reference TRBV29-1 and TRBJ1-2): SAVISQKPSRDICQRGTSLTIQCQVDSQVTMMFWYRQQPGQSLTLIATANQGSEATYESGFVIDKFPISRPNLTFSTLTVSNMSPEDSSIYLCSVESQGVYGYTFGSGTRLTVV.

Turning to this clonotype: Possible read error: a much larger clone is one base away. This chain joins TRBV5-5 and TRBJ2-1; no reliable D call. The DNA end lines up better with TRBJ2-7; the J call may be wrong. CDR3 size: 17 residues. Germline V gene sequence: CDR1 SGHKS, CDR2 YYEKEE (reference sequence). The CDR3 loop reads CASSLAALSNSNNEQYF. CDR3 bases: TGTGCCAGCAGCTTGGCGGCCCTTAGTAATTCGAACAATGAGCAGTACTTC.

This clonotype was seen just once. With a much larger clone just one base away, this may be a read error. Written as DNA, the CDR3 is TGCAGTGCTAGCCCCCCCTACGGGCTAGCGGGGGAGGGCGAGCAGTACTTC. This sequence encodes CSASPPYGLAGEGEQYF. The chain carries TRBV20-1 and TRBJ2-5, with TRBD2 matching 10 bases. The DNA end is more similar to TRBJ2-7, so the J call may be wrong. Germline CDR1 and CDR2: DFQATT and SNEGSKA (reference sequence). CDR3 length: 17 residues.

This clonotype has more than one count but fewer than ten. The rearrangement joins TRBV20-1 to TRBJ2-5, with a weak D call TRBD2 (6 bases). The length of the CDR3 is 15 residues. V was trimmed by 3 bases and J by 5 bases, leaving 19 bases between them. From germline, CDR1 is DFQATT and CDR2 SNEGSKA (reference sequence). CDR3 nucleotides: TGCAGTGCTAGGGGTCTCCGGGGGTGGTATGAGACCCAGTACTTC. It encodes CSARGLRGWYETQYF.

The chain is built from TRBV7-9 and TRBJ2-5, with D perhaps assigned TRBD1 or TRBD2 (5 bases each). V was clipped by 6 bases and J by 5 bases, with 13 bases between them. Germline CDR1 and CDR2: SEHNR and FQNEAQ (reference sequence). The CDR3 consists of 13 residues. CDR3 DNA: TGTGCCAGCAGGCGAGGGGATGTGGAGACCCAGTACTTC. This translates into CASRRGDVETQYF.